This TCR beta chain comes out of a study of T cell clonotyping in hematopoietic cell transplantation. The CDR3 is 17 residues long. V lost 0 bases, J lost 9 bases, and 9 bases stayed unmatched. The germline gives CDR1 ENHRY, CDR2 SYGVKD. Repertoires were generated with immunoSEQ multiplex PCR, while TCRdb's copy carries only in-frame clones and drops some. Counted here are more than 55,000 clones, around 94% occurring once; the ten biggest clones make up 1.6%. In the case of this clone: Its matching antigen is unknown.

General study results and limits: CD4 and CD8 repertoire contributions could not be separated without sorting. At the given depth, recipient repertoires were over 95% de novo clonotypes. Recipient TCR diversity dropped after transplant; expanded clonotypes rose from day 30 to 180.

The sequence came from a man aged 50-59 years in good health. Some clones in this sample may be carry-over from other donors' samples. The V gene is TRBV10-3, the J gene TRBJ1-6, with 9 nucleotides matching TRBD1. Sequenced sample: peripheral blood mononuclear cells. Here the CDR3 DNA reads TGTGCCATCAGTGAGTCCGGGGGGGGGACAGGGAGTTCACCCCTCCACTTT. This codes for CAISESGGGTGSSPLHF.